This T cell receptor (beta chain) came from a study of beta chain features in type 1 diabetes. Study-level findings and limits: Insertions were fewer and deletions more numerous at VDJ junctions in type 1 diabetes patients. Type 1 diabetes patients had moderately but significantly shorter TCRB CDR3s in all four CD4+ subsets. The naive, central memory and Treg TCRB repertoires looked more alike in patients than they did in healthy donors.

This clone was counted only a few times. Its antigen remains unidentified. CDR3 length: 14 residues. CDR1 SQVTM and CDR2 ANQGSEA come from the germline V gene. V was pared by 7 bases and J by 7 bases, with 8 bases of the junction left unmatched. Sequencing targeted expressed TCRB transcripts, as all isolated RNA had been reverse transcribed. TCRdb's table, derived via immunoSEQ multiplex PCR, lists solely in-frame clones and lacks some. The table records about 230,000 clones, under 20% of them present only once. Source material: naive CD4+ T cells from blood. The V and J genes are TRBV29-1 and TRBJ2-5, with 14 nucleotides matching TRBD2. The receptor comes from a man between 25 and 39 years old with type 1 diabetes. The CDR3 DNA is TGCAGCGCTAAGGGACTAGCGGGAGTGGGGACCCAGTACTTC. This gives the protein CSAKGLAGVGTQYF.